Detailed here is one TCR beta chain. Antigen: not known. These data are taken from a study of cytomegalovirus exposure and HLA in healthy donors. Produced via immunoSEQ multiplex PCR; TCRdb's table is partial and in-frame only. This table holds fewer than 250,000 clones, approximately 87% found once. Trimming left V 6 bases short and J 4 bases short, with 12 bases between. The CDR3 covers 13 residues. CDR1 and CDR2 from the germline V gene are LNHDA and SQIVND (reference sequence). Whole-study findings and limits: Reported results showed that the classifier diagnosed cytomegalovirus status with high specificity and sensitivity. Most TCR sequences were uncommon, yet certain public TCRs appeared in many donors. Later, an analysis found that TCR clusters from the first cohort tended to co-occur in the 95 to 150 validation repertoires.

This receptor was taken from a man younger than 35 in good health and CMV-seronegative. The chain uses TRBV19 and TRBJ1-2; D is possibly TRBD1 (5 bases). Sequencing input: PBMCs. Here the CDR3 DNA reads TGTGCCAGTAGAGACAGTCTGGGCTATGGCTACACCTTC. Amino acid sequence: CASRDSLGYGYTF.